The next 5 T cell receptor beta chains were all read from a single sample in a study of beta chain features in type 1 diabetes (dated by TCRdb to 2016 to 2019). Libraries were prepared through the immunoSEQ multiplex PCR assay. The entire isolated RNA was reverse transcribed using the High Capacity cDNA Reverse Transcription Kit, and thus expressed TCRB transcripts were sequenced. The source is immuneACCESS, and TCRdb retained only in-frame sequences with V and J called. Part of the clones is not carried over; for the studies checked, unresolved V genes explain less than half of this, and the remainder is unexplained. For this sample the table gives 250,000 to 400,000 clones, of which around 15% were detected only once. The ten largest make up about 6.7% of the sample. The sequenced sample consisted of central memory CD4+ T cells from blood. These receptors all come from a man between 25 and 39 years old in good health.

V usage is TRBV2 and J usage is TRBJ2-1; TRBD2 matches 8 bases. Trimming at V came to 3 bases and at J to 7 bases, leaving 5 bases not matched to a gene. This CDR3 spans 14 amino acids. The germline V gene encodes CDR1 SNHLY and CDR2 FYNNEI. CDR3 nucleotide sequence: TGTGCCAGCAGTGAGGTATTAGCGGGGAATGAGCAGTTCTTC. As protein: CASSEVLAGNEQFF.

The sample holds many counts of this clone. Different DNA sequences within this sample yield the same CDR3. The chain is built from TRBV19 and TRBJ2-4, with D possibly being TRBD1 (6 bases). The CDR3 runs to 15 residues. The V gene lost 3 bases and the J gene lost 0 bases, with 9 bases spanning the gap. Germline values: CDR1 LNHDA, CDR2 SQIVND (reference sequence). Here the CDR3 DNA reads TGTGCCAGTAGTATGGCAGGGGTAGCCAAAAACATTCAGTACTTC. Its translation: CASSMAGVAKNIQYF.

V and J are TRBV23-1 and TRBJ2-7; TRBD1 might be the D (5 bases). TRBV23-1 is reported as an ORF; its role is uncertain. The CDR3 extends over 10 amino acids. The DNA of the CDR3 is TGCCGACAGTATCCCTACGAGCAGTACGTC. This translates into CRQYPYEQYV.

The sample holds a few counts of this clone. This sequence joins TRBV6-6 and TRBJ1-2; TRBD1 might be the D (6 bases). The CDR3 spans 14 residues. Deletions cut 6 bases from V and 4 bases from J, with 15 bases between. The germline V gene has CDR1 MNHNY and CDR2 SVGAGI (reference sequence). The CDR3 bases are TGTGCCAGCAGACTCAGGGGTCCTCCCTATGGCTACACCTTC. Its protein is CASRLRGPPYGYTF.

For this clone: At one boundary the junction diverges from the germline segment, which might be a read error. The chain links TRBV7-6 to TRBJ2-1; D gene uncertain. Germline V lookup: CDR1 SGHVS, CDR2 FNYEAQ. The CDR3 runs to 13 residues. The CDR3 nucleotides are TGCGCCAGCAGCCACGGAGCTGTCAATGAGCAGTTCTTC. It translates to CASSHGAVNEQFF.